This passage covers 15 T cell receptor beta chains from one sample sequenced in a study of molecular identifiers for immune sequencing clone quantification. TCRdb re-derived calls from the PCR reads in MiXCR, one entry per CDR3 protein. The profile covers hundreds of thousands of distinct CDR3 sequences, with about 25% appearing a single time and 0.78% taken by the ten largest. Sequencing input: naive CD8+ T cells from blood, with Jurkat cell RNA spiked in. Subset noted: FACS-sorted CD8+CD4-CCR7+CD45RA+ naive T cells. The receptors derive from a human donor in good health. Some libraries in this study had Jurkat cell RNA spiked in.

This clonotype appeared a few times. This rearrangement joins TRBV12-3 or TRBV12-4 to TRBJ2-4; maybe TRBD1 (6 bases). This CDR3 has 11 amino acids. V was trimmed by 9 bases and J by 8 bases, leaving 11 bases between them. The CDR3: CASATGYIQYF. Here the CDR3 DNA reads TGTGCCAGTGCAACAGGGTACATTCAGTACTTC.

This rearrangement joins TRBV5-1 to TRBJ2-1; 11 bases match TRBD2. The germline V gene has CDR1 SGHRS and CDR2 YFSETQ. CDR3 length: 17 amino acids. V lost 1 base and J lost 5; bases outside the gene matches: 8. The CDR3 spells CASSLTSGGLPNNEQFF. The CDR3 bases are TGCGCCAGCAGCTTGACTAGCGGGGGTCTACCCAACAATGAGCAGTTCTTC.

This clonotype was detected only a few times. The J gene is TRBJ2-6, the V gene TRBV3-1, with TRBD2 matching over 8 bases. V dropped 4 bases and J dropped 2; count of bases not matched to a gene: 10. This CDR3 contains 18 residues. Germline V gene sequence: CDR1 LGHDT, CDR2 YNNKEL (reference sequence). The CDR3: CASSPVREGVTGANVLTF. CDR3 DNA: TGTGCCAGCAGCCCAGTCCGGGAGGGGGTCACTGGGGCCAACGTCCTGACTTTC.

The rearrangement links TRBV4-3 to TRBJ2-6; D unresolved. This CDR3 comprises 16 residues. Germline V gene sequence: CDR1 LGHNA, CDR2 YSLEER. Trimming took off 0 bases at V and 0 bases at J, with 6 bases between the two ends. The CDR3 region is CASSQDPDSGANVLTF. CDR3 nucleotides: TGCGCCAGCAGCCAAGATCCCGACTCTGGGGCCAACGTCCTGACTTTC.

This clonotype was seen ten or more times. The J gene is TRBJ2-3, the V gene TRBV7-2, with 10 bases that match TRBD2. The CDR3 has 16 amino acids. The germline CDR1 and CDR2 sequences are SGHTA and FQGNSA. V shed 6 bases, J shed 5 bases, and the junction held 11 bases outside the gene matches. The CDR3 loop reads CASRSTSGRGLDTQYF. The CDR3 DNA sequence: TGTGCCAGCAGATCAACCAGCGGGAGGGGGCTAGATACGCAGTATTTT.

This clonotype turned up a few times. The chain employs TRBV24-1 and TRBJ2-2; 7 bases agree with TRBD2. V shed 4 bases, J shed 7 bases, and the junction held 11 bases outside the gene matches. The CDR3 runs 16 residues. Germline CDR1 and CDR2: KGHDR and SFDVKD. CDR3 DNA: TGTGCCACCAGTGACCTAGACGCAGGCGGGGGCGGGGAGCTGTTTTTT. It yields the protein CATSDLDAGGGGELFF.

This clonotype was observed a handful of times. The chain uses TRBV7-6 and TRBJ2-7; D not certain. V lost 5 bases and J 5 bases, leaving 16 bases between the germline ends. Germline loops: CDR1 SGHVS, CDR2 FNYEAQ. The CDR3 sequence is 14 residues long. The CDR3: CASSQTVTGDEQYF. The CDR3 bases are TGTGCCAGCAGCCAGACGGTTACGGGCGACGAGCAGTACTTC.

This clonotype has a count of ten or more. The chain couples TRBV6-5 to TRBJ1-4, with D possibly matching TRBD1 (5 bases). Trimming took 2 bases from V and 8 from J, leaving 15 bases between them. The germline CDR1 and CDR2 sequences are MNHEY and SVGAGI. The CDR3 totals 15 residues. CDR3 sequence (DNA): TGTGCCAGCAGTTACCAGGGAAGGGTACACGAAAAACTGTTTTTT. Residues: CASSYQGRVHEKLFF.

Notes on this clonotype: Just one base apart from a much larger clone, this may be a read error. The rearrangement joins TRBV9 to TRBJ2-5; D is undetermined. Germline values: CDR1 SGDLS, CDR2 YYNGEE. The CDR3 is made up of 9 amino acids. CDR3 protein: CASSVRKSF. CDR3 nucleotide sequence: TGTGCCAGCAGCGTCCGGAAGTCCTTC.

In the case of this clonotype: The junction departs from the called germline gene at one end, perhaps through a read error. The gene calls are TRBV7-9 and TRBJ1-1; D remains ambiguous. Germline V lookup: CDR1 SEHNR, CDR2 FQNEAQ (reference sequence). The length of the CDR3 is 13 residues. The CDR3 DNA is TGTGCCAGCATTAACCCCATGAACACTGGAGCTTTCTTT. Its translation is CASINPMNTGAFF.

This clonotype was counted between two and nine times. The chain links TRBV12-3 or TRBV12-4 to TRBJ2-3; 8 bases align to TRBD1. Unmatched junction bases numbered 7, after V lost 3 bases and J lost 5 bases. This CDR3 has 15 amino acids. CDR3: CASSLGQGAVDTQYF. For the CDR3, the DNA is TGTGCCAGCAGTTTGGGGCAGGGGGCCGTAGATACGCAGTATTTT.

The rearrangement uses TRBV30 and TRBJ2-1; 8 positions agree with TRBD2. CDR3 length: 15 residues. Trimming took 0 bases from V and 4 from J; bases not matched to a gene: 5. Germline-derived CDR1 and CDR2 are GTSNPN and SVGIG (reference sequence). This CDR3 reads CAWSVGTSGYNEQFF. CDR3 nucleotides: TGTGCCTGGAGTGTAGGTACTAGCGGTTACAATGAGCAGTTCTTC. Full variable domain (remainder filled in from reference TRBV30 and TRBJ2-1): SQTIHQWPATLVQPVGSPLSLECTVEGTSNPNLYWYRQAAGRGLQLLFYSVGIGQISSEVPQNLSASRPQDRQFILSSKKLLLSDSGFYLCAWSVGTSGYNEQFFGPGTRLTVL.

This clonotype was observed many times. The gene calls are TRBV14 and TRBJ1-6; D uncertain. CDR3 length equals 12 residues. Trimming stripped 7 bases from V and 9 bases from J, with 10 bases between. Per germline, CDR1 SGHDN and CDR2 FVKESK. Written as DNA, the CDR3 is TGTGCCAGCAAGGGAGGGTCTTCACCCCTCCACTTT. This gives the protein CASKGGSSPLHF. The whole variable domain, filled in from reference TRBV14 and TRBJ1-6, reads EAGVTQFPSHSVIEKGQTVTLRCDPISGHDNLYWYRRVMGKEIKFLLHFVKESKQDESGMPNNRFLAERTGGTYSTLKVQPAELEDSGVYFCASKGGSSPLHFGNGTRLTVT.

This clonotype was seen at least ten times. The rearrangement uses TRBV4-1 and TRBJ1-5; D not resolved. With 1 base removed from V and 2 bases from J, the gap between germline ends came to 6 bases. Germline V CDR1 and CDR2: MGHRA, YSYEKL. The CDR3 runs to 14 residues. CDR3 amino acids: CASSQALGNQPQHF. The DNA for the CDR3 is TGCGCCAGCAGCCAAGCCTTGGGCAATCAGCCCCAGCATTTT.

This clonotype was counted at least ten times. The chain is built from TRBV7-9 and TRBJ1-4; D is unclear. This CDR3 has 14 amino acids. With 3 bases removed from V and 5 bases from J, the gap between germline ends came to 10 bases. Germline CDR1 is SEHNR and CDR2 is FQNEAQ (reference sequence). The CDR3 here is CASSFSTGNEKLFF. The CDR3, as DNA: TGTGCCAGCAGCTTCAGTACGGGGAATGAAAAACTGTTTTTT.